This T cell receptor beta chain was identified in a study of multiple sclerosis patients with progressive multifocal leukoencephalopathy. The time point denotes: before natalizumab initiation. The germline V gene encodes CDR1 SGDLS and CDR2 YYNGEE. V lost 4 bases, J lost 5 bases, and 11 bases lay in between. This CDR3 comprises 13 residues. Sequencing was performed with immunoSEQ multiplex PCR; in TCRdb, only in-frame clones are kept and a portion is missing. The top ten hold 1.9% of the sample, which has about 30,000 clones, 90% to 95% seen once. Study observations and caveats: Less diverse TRB repertoires were suggested in most PML patients.

Comments on this clone: The antigen is unknown.

This sequence originates from a young man with multiple sclerosis. The genes are TRBV9 and TRBJ2-3; D perhaps matches TRBD2 (5 bases). The sequencing sample was made of PBMCs. The CDR3 loop reads CASSPVGGDTQYF. The CDR3 DNA reads as TGTGCCAGCAGCCCGGTCGGAGGAGATACGCAGTATTTT.